This TCR beta chain was identified during a study of CD8 T cells in ankylosing spondylitis. A note on this clonotype: Its cognate antigen is unknown.

TCR beta libraries were made by quantitative 5'-RACE with molecular barcodes. TCRdb re-called the 5' RACE reads through MiXCR, storing one row per CDR3 protein. Altogether 450,000 or so distinct CDR3 sequences are present, roughly a quarter being singletons, with the ten largest covering about 0.89%. Broader study findings: Some of the motif variants had earlier been found in reactive arthritis patients' fluid and blood. Matched synovial fluid from ankylosing spondylitis patients was reported to be enriched for disease-linked clones. In ankylosing spondylitis blood, a motif of fewer than 10 highly homologous TCR beta variants appeared characteristic. A CD8+ phenotype characterized the disease-linked clones, which were relatively rare in peripheral blood.

Unmatched junction bases numbered 7, after V lost 3 bases and J lost 7 bases. Germline CDR1 MNHEY, CDR2 SVGAGI. This CDR3 is built from 15 residues. The J gene is TRBJ2-1, the V gene TRBV6-5; 9 nucleotides match TRBD2. The sequenced material came from blood, either unsorted or a sorted T cell fraction (not recorded which). The TCR sequence derives from a male donor with ankylosing spondylitis. CDR3 bases: TGTGCCAGCAGTTATCTGGGACTAGCAGTTAATGAGCAGTTCTTC. This gives the protein CASSYLGLAVNEQFF.